This T cell receptor (beta chain) was retrieved from a study of cytomegalovirus exposure and HLA in healthy donors. Study background: Per a later analysis, the approximately 690 first-cohort and some 130 validation repertoires shared one platform. Overall study results and limits: The finding came from a later analysis; first-cohort TCR clusters tended to co-occur in the 95 to 150 validation repertoires. The study designated fewer than 200 TCR beta chains cytomegalovirus-associated.

This table comes from immunoSEQ multiplex PCR, and its TCRdb copy is limited to in-frame clones, with some not included. The sample yields some 80,000 clones, 90% to 97% seen once. Details on this clone: Its target is not known.

Trimming cost V 3 bases and J 5 bases, with 7 bases left between them. The germline CDR1 and CDR2 sequences are GTSNPN and SVGIG (reference sequence). The CDR3 covers 12 residues. The V and J genes are TRBV30 and TRBJ1-4, with D possibly TRBD1 on 6 matching bases. This TCR was sampled from a man aged 18 to 29 in good health and CMV-seropositive. The sequenced sample was PBMCs. CDR3 DNA sequence: TGTGCCTGGAGCCAGGGGAATGAAAAACTGTTTTTT. This encodes CAWSQGNEKLFF.